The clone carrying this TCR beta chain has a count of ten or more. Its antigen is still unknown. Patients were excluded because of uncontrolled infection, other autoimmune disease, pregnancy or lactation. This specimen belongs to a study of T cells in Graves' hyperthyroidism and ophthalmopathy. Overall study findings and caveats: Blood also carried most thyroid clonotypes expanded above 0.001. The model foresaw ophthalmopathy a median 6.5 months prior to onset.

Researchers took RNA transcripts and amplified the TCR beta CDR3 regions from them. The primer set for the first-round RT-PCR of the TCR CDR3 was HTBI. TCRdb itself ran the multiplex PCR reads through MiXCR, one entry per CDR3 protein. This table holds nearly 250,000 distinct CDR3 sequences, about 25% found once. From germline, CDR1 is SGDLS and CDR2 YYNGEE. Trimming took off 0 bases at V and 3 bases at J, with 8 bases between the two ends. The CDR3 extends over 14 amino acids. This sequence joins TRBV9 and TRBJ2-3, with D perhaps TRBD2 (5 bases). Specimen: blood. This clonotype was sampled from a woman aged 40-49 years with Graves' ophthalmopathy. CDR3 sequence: CASSVAGKTDTQYF. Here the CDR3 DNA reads TGTGCCAGCAGCGTAGCCGGGAAGACAGATACGCAGTATTTT.